This entry lists 13 T cell receptor beta chains sequenced from one sample in a study of blood T cell repertoires in COVID-19. Assay used: immunoSEQ multiplex PCR; TCRdb lists only in-frame clones, some missing. This sample has a few hundred thousand clones, with approximately 83% found just once. Sequencing was done on a sample of PBMCs or T cells enriched from blood (not recorded which). The receptors shown here come from a woman in her twenties or thirties who had recovered from COVID-19.

This clone has a handful of counts. This chain connects TRBV4-1 to TRBJ2-1; 7 bases match TRBD2. This CDR3 comprises 16 residues. J gave up 4 bases and V 4 bases, and 10 bases lay outside the gene matches. Germline V lookup: CDR1 MGHRA, CDR2 YSYEKL. CDR3 sequence (DNA): TGCGCCAGCAGCCCATCCCCGACTAGCCGTTACAATGAGCAGTTCTTC. Residues: CASSPSPTSRYNEQFF.

The chain is built from TRBV2 and TRBJ2-7; 8 bases map to TRBD2. V trimming: 6 bases; J trimming: 3 bases; junction bases outside the gene matches: 10. Per the germline V gene, CDR1 is SNHLY and CDR2 is FYNNEI. The CDR3 spans 15 residues. CDR3 in DNA: TGTGCCAGCAGGGTCAGAGCGGGAGTGGGCTACGAGCAGTACTTC. The encoded protein is CASRVRAGVGYEQYF.

The chain carries TRBV4-1 and TRBJ1-3, with D maybe TRBD1 (5 bases). The CDR3 has 16 residues. V was cut by 1 base and J by 0 bases, with 10 bases left in between. CDR1 is MGHRA, CDR2 YSYEKL, per germline. CDR3 region: CASSQGEGSSGNTIYF. CDR3 bases: TGCGCCAGCAGCCAAGGGGAGGGGAGCTCTGGAAACACCATATATTTT.

The CDR3 loop is CASSSGQGSVGELFF. CDR3 sequence (DNA): TGTGCCAGTAGTTCGGGACAGGGGAGCGTCGGGGAGCTGTTTTTT. The chain couples TRBV19 to TRBJ2-2; 10 positions match TRBD1. Trimming took 5 bases from V and 7 from J; bases not matched to a gene: 7. The CDR3 extends over 15 amino acids. In germline, CDR1 is LNHDA, CDR2 SQIVND (reference sequence). Complete variable domain (other parts from reference TRBV19 and TRBJ2-2): DGGITQSPKYLFRKEGQNVTLSCEQNLNHDAMYWYRQDPGQGLRLIYYSQIVNDFQKGDIAEGYSVSREKKESFPLTVTSAQKNPTAFYLCASSSGQGSVGELFFGEGSRLTVL.

V and J are TRBV5-1 and TRBJ1-3; D unclear. Germline-derived CDR1 and CDR2 are SGHRS and YFSETQ. Trimming stripped 0 bases from V and 0 bases from J, with 10 bases between. The CDR3 spans 16 residues. Here the CDR3 reads CASSLATPSSGNTIYF. The CDR3 coding sequence is TGCGCCAGCAGCTTGGCTACCCCGAGCTCTGGAAACACCATATATTTT.

The J gene is TRBJ2-5, the V gene TRBV29-1; D is possibly TRBD2 (6 bases). The CDR3 runs 11 residues. V lost 6 bases, J lost 5 bases, and 10 bases lay in between. CDR1 and CDR2 from the germline V gene are SQVTM and ANQGSEA. The CDR3 region has the DNA TGCAGCGTAAGGGGAGGTGAGACCCAGTACTTC. It is translated as CSVRGGETQYF.

The chain couples TRBV3-1 (or the pseudogene TRBV3-2) to TRBJ2-1; perhaps TRBD2 as D (5 bases). V lost 2 bases and J lost 3, with 11 bases in between. CDR1 LGHDT and CDR2 YNNKEL come from the germline V gene (reference sequence). CDR3 length: 15 amino acids. CDR3 region: CASSQSGKIYNEQFF. Written as DNA, the CDR3 is TGTGCCAGCAGCCAAAGCGGTAAGATCTACAATGAGCAGTTCTTC.

The V call is TRBV7-8, the J call TRBJ2-2; D is possibly TRBD1 (5 bases). Germline CDR1 reads SGHVS; CDR2 reads FQNEAQ. V lost 2 bases and J lost 7, with 23 bases in between. The CDR3 has 18 amino acids. The CDR3 reads CASSLKYRTFTVGGELFF. CDR3 bases: TGTGCCAGCAGCTTAAAATACCGGACATTCACAGTAGGCGGGGAGCTGTTTTTT.

The chain combines TRBV11-2 with TRBJ2-3, with 9 bases that match TRBD2. The CDR3 runs 18 residues. Unmatched junction bases numbered 13, after V lost 5 bases and J lost 1 base. The germline V gene encodes CDR1 SGHAT and CDR2 FQNNGV. As DNA, the CDR3 is TGTGCCAGCAGCCCTAGGGGGTTGCGGGGGGGCCGCACAGATACGCAGTATTTT. This gives the protein CASSPRGLRGGRTDTQYF.

The rearrangement uses TRBV5-1 and TRBJ1-4, with 7 bases lining up with TRBD1. The germline CDR1 and CDR2 sequences are SGHRS and YFSETQ. Trimming at V came to 7 bases and at J to 7 bases, leaving 19 bases not matched to a gene. The CDR3 contains 17 residues. CDR3 coding DNA: TGCGCCAGCGCGCCGGGCGACAGGGATTTTCTCGGTGAAAAACTGTTTTTT. It translates to CASAPGDRDFLGEKLFF. Full variable domain (rest looked up from reference TRBV5-1 and TRBJ1-4): KAGVTQTPRYLIKTRGQQVTLSCSPISGHRSVSWYQQTPGQGLQFLFEYFSETQRNKGNFPGRFSGRQFSNSRSEMNVSTLELGDSALYLCASAPGDRDFLGEKLFFGSGTQLSVL.

The chain links TRBV11-1 to TRBJ2-5, with 7 bases aligning to TRBD1. CDR1 is SGHAT and CDR2 is FQDESV in the germline V gene (reference sequence). This CDR3 region has 15 residues. Losses at the gene ends were 5 bases for V and 2 bases for J; bases not matched to a gene: 8. CDR3 bases: TGTGCCAGCAGCGGAAGGACAGGCCCACAAGAGACCCAGTACTTC. Translated, it gives CASSGRTGPQETQYF.

The gene calls are TRBV28 and TRBJ2-1, with 7 positions matching TRBD2. This CDR3 has 11 residues. Unmatched junction bases numbered 7, after V lost 5 bases and J lost 15 bases. Looked up from germline, CDR1 is MDHEN and CDR2 is SYDVKM. CDR3 DNA: TGTGCCAGCAGTAGTGTGGGACTAAGGTTCTTC. The encoded protein is CASSSVGLRFF.

This chain joins TRBV7-9 and TRBJ2-1, with 11 bases lining up with TRBD2. CDR3 length: 17 residues. V lost 5 bases to trimming and J lost 4 bases; unmatched junction nucleotides: 10. From germline, CDR1 is SEHNR and CDR2 FQNEAQ (reference sequence). This CDR3 reads CASSLSPGLAVYNEQFF. In DNA form, the CDR3 reads TGTGCCAGCAGCCTCAGCCCGGGACTAGCGGTTTACAATGAGCAGTTCTTC.